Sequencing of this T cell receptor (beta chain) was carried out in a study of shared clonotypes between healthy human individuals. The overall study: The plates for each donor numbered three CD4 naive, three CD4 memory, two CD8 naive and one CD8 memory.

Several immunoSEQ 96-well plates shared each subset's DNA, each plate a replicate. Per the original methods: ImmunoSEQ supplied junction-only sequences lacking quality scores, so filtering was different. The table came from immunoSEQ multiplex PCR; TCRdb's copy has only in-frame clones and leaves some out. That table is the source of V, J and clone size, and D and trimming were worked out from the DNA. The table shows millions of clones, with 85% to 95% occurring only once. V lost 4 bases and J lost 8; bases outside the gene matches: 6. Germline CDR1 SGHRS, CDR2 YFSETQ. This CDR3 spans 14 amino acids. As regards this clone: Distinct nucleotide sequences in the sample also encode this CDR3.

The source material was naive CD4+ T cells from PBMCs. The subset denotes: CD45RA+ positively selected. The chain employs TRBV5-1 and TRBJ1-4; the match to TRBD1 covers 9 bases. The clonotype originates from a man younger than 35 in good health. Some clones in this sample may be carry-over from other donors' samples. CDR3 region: CASSLGQGGEKLFF. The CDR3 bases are TGCGCCAGCAGCCTGGGACAGGGAGGAGAAAAACTGTTTTTT.